This T cell receptor beta chain was captured in a study of blood T cells in healthy people across ages. A second PCR of roughly 7 to 11 cycles used a sample-barcoded 5' primer and a J-beta primer mix. Sequencing yielded, for each sample, at least 3 million paired-end reads carrying CDR3. TCRdb called the 5' RACE reads again in MiXCR, with one record for every CDR3 protein. The table has around 710,000 distinct CDR3 sequences, about 42% seen once. The CDR3 is 17 amino acids. The V gene end was trimmed by 0 bases and the J gene end by 3 bases; junction bases not matched to a gene: 11. The V gene's germline CDR1 is MNHEY and CDR2 SVGAGI.

This clonotype was obtained from a woman between 55 and 75 years old in good health. The chain combines TRBV6-5 with TRBJ2-7, with 7 nucleotides matching TRBD1. The sample comprised blood. DNA of the CDR3: TGTGCCAGCAGTTACTCGGGGGACAGCTCTAGCTTCTACGAGCAGTACTTC. Translating gives CASSYSGDSSSFYEQYF.